This T cell receptor beta chain was captured by sequencing in a study of beta chain features in type 1 diabetes. Reverse transcribing all isolated RNA meant expressed TCRB transcripts were sequenced. This table comes from immunoSEQ multiplex PCR, and its TCRdb copy is limited to in-frame clones, with some not included. Of about 900,000 clones in the sample, 15% to 20% were seen once. This clone was recorded a few times. Specimen: naive CD4+ T cells from blood. The clonotype comes from a young woman in good health.

Written as DNA, the CDR3 is TGTGCCAGCAGCATCTCGGCGTACGAGCAGTACTTC. It specifies CASSISAYEQYF. The genes are TRBV7-9 and TRBJ2-7; the D is unclear. Germline lookup yields CDR1 SEHNR and CDR2 FQNEAQ (reference sequence). The CDR3 is made up of 12 amino acids. V was shortened by 5 bases and J by 4 bases, with 9 bases between the two germline ends.